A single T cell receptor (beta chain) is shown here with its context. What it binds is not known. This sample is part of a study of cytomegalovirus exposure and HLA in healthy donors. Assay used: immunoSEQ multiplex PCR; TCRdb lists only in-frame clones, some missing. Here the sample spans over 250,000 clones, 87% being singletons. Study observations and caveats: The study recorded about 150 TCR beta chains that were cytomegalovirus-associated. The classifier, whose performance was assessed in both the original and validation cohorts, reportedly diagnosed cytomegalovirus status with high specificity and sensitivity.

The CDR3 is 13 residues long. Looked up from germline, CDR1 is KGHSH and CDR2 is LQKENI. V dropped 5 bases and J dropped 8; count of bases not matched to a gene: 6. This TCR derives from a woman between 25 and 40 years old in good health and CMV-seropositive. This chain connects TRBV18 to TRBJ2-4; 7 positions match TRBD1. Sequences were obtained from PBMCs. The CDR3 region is CASSTNDRDIQYF. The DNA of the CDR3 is TGTGCCAGCTCAACCAACGACAGGGACATTCAGTACTTC. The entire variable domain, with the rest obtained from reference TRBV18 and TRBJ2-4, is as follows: NAGVMQNPRHLVRRRGQEARLRCSPMKGHSHVYWYRQLPEEGLKFMVYLQKENIIDESGMPKERFSAEFPKEGPSILRIQQVVRGDSAAYFCASSTNDRDIQYFGAGTRLSVL.